This T cell receptor (beta chain) stems from a study of tumor-infiltrating lymphocytes in localized non-small cell lung cancer. The overall study: Each patient gave resected tumor and non-adjacent uninvolved lung tissue.

Study observations and caveats: No link was found between tumor T-cell fraction and recurrence-free survival.

CDR1 LGHNA and CDR2 YNFKEQ come from the germline V gene. There are 13 residues in the CDR3. Trimming left V 3 bases short and J 4 bases short, with 9 bases between. Sequenced by immunoSEQ multiplex PCR; TCRdb stores in-frame clones only, minus some. The sample has 20,000 to 25,000 clones; 80% are singletons. This clone has a handful of counts. Antigen unknown. The receptor's source is a human donor with non-small cell lung cancer. Sample: lung tumor tissue. The rearrangement joins TRBV4-2 to TRBJ1-1; D gene ambiguous. The CDR3 reads CASSQKDGTEAFF. CDR3 bases: TGTGCCAGCAGCCAGAAGGACGGCACTGAAGCTTTCTTT.